The rows below give T cell receptor beta chains drawn from one sample of a study of vaccination and CD4 T cells after COVID-19. No antigen has been identified for these receptors. TCRdb reprocessed the PCR reads via MiXCR and lists one record per CDR3 protein. The sample includes more than 9,000 distinct CDR3 sequences, approximately 28% of them seen just once. Input material: cultured CD4+ T cells from blood. The receptors were gathered from a human donor with COVID-19. Both conserved end residues are part of each CDR3. The order of the fields is V gene, J gene, clone size, D gene, CDR3 DNA, CDR3 protein. The D gene is left open where the match is weak. Only some rows state a clone size, as once, few, many or a class for expanded clones.

TRBV27	TRBJ2-7	NA	TRBD2	TGTGCCAGCAGTAAACTAGCGGGGGGCCTCTACGAGCAGTACTTC	CASSKLAGGLYEQYF
TRBV7-3	TRBJ2-7	NA	NA	TGTGCCAGCAGCTTGGGGCTAGCAAACGAGCAGTACTTC	CASSLGLANEQYF
TRBV6-1	TRBJ1-2	NA	TRBD1	TGTGCCAGCGGAGGACAGGCAGACAGCCGGAGTGGCTACACCTTC	CASGGQADSRSGYTF
TRBV6-2/TRBV6-3	TRBJ2-3	NA	NA	TGTGCCAGCAGTTACCTTCCGGTCGAGCTAGCGCAGTATTTT	CASSYLPVELAQYF
TRBV12-3/TRBV12-4	TRBJ1-2	NA	TRBD1	TGTGCCAGCAGACGGACAGGGTCAGGCGGCTACACCTTC	CASRRTGSGGYTF
TRBV23-1	TRBJ2-7	NA	NA	TGCGCCAGCAGTCAATCCCGTGACGGGCACGAGCAGTACTTC	CASSQSRDGHEQYF
TRBV5-5	TRBJ2-7	once	NA	TGTGCCAGCAGCTTGGCCATTGGTTACGAGCAGTACTTC	CASSLAIGYEQYF
TRBV19	TRBJ1-3	NA	TRBD1	TGTGCCAGTAGTGGACAGGGTAGCTCTGGAAACACCATATATTTT	CASSGQGSSGNTIYF
TRBV2	TRBJ1-5	NA	NA	TGTGCCAGCAGTGATTTCGGAACAGGTAAACAGCCCCAGCATTTT	CASSDFGTGKQPQHF
TRBV11-2	TRBJ1-3	once	NA	TGTGCCAGCAGCTTAGCAGGGGCTGGTACTGGAAACACCATATATTTT	CASSLAGAGTGNTIYF
TRBV20-1	TRBJ2-1	few	TRBD1	TGCAGTGCCAAAGGACCGGGACAGGGGCTTAATGAGCAGTTCTTC	CSAKGPGQGLNEQFF
TRBV28	TRBJ2-7	few	NA	TGTGCCAGCAGTTTAATGCCCTACGAGCAGTACTTC	CASSLMPYEQYF
TRBV19	TRBJ1-2	medium-sized	NA	TGTGCCAGTAGTATTGTCGGGGCCAGAGCTGGCTACACCTTC	CASSIVGARAGYTF
TRBV28	TRBJ1-2	medium-sized	NA	TGTGCCAGCAGTGTGGACGGGTATGCAAAAGGCTACACCTTC	CASSVDGYAKGYTF
TRBV27	TRBJ1-2	NA	TRBD1	TGTGCCAGCAGCCCGTGGGACAGACAAAGGTTTGTTGGAAGGAATAACTATGGCTACACCTTC	CASSPWDRQRFVGRNNYGYTF
TRBV18	TRBJ1-1	NA	NA	TGTGCCAGCTCACCTGACAGGGAAGCTTTCTTT	CASSPDREAFF
TRBV5-1	TRBJ1-2	NA	NA	TGCGCCAGCAGCTTGGAGGCAGGAGCGAGGTATGGCTACACCTTC	CASSLEAGARYGYTF
TRBV7-4	TRBJ2-3	few	NA	TGTGCCAGCAGCCACACCTCGACTGTACGCACAGATACGCAGTATTTT	CASSHTSTVRTDTQYF
TRBV27	TRBJ2-7	NA	TRBD1	TGTGCCAGCAGTTTATCCGGGACAGGCGATCTCAACGAGCAGTACTTC	CASSLSGTGDLNEQYF
TRBV12-3/TRBV12-4	TRBJ1-5	NA	NA	TGTGCCAGCAGTTTAGGGGGGGCCGGGCCCCAGCATTTT	CASSLGGAGPQHF
TRBV21-1	TRBJ2-7	few	NA	TGTGCCAGCAGCAAGCGGCAGAGACAATCCGGGACAGGGAATAGACTCTACGAGCAGTACTTC	CASSKRQRQSGTGNRLYEQYF
TRBV2	TRBJ2-5	large	NA	TGTGCCAGCAGCGGGGGGCTCTGGGAGACCCAGTACTTC	CASSGGLWETQYF
TRBV27	TRBJ1-5	NA	TRBD1	TGTACCAGCAGTTTCTCGACAGGGGGGAATCAGCCCCAGCATTTT	CTSSFSTGGNQPQHF
TRBV20-1	TRBJ2-5	NA	NA	TGCAGTGCTAGATACCAAGAGACCCAGTACTTC	CSARYQETQYF
TRBV7-6	TRBJ1-6	NA	NA	TGTGCCAGCAGCTTAGCAGACGCAAACTCCTATAATTCACCCCTCCACTTT	CASSLADANSYNSPLHF
TRBV4-3	TRBJ1-2	NA	TRBD1	TGCGCCAGCAGCCAAGAAGAGGGACAGGTGCCCTATGGCTACACCTTC	CASSQEEGQVPYGYTF
TRBV14	TRBJ2-5	NA	NA	TGTGCCAGCAGCCAAGTGCGCATGGCGGGGGCACAAGAGACCCAGTACTTC	CASSQVRMAGAQETQYF
TRBV24-1	TRBJ2-2	few	NA	TGTGCCACCAGTGATTTGGTAGTGAACACCGGGGAGCTGTTTTTT	CATSDLVVNTGELFF
TRBV29-1	TRBJ1-1	NA	TRBD1	TGCAGCGCTGCGGGACAGATGAACACTGAAGCTTTCTTT	CSAAGQMNTEAFF
TRBV6-1	TRBJ2-3	few	NA	TGTGCCAGCAGTGAATTACGGGGGGCCAAGTGGGATACGCAGTATTTT	CASSELRGAKWDTQYF
TRBV28	TRBJ2-7	NA	TRBD1	TGTGCCAGCAGTTTACGACAGGGGGCGGTCGAGCAGTACTTC	CASSLRQGAVEQYF